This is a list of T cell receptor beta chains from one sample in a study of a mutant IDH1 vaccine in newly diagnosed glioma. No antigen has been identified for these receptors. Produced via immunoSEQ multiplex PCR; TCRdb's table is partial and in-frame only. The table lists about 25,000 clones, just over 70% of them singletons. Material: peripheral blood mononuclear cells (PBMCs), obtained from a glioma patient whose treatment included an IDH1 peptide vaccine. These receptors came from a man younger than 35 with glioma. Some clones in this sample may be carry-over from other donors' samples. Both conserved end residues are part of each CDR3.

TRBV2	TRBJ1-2	CASSSDVNYGYTF
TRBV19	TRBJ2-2	CASSISLKWGEWTGELFF
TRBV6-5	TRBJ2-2	CASRTGSWNTGELFF
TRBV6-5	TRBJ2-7	CASSYGGSTYEQYF
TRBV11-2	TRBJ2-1	CASSLTGTGGQFF
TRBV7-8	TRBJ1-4	CASSLTDTNEKLFF
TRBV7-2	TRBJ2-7	CASSFRRFGSYEQYF
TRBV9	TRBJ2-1	CASSVGRTGSYNEQFF
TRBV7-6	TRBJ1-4	CASSQDSPNEKLFF
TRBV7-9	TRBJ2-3	CASSLGRLLGDTQYF
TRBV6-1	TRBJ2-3	CASSESGGYTDTQYF
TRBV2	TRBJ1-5	CASSADRVNQPQHF
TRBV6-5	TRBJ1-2	CASSDGQYTSYTF
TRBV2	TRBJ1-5	CASLGQYSNQPQHF
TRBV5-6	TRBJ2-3	CASSLVKGLTDTQYF
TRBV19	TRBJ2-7	CASRRRERGSYEQYF
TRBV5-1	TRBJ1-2	CASSLAPPYGYTF
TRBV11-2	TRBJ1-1	CASSLGPGFEEVTEAFF
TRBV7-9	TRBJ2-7	CASSFGGLGEQYF
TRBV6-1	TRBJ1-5	CASLGQNLGGQPQHF
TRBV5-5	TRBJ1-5	CASSRFSSNQPQHF
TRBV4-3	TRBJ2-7	CASSQDTAAYEQYF
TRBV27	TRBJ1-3	CASSFRRPGNGNTIYF
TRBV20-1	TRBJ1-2	CRSPARAGYTF
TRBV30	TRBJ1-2	CAWSVNGYGYTF
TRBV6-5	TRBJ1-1	CASSWRGEAFF
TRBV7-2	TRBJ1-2	CASSFAGGNNYGYTF
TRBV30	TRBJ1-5	CAWRFPGQGSNQPQHF
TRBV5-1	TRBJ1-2	CASSLSVNGYGYTF
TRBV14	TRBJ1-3	CASSQDRGPGNTIYF
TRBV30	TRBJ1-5	CAWSVYNQPQHF
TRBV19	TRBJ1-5	CASSIERLGGPQHF
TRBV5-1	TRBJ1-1	CASSPENRRGAEAFF
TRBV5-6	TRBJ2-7	CASSVSLGGSKSEQYF
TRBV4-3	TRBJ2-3	CASSQEGSGSLTDTQYF
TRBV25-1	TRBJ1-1	CASTKARSTEAFF
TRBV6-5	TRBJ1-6	CASGRSYNSPLHF
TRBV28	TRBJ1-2	CASRDRAQINYGYTF
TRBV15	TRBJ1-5	CATSSAPLGLNQPQHF
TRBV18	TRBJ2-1	CASSPLTGAYNEQFF
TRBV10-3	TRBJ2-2	CAISSTGSGELFF
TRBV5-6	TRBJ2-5	CASSTLATAPETQYF
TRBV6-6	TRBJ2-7	CASSSSGTSYEQYF
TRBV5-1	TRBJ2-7	CASGTNRGFSYEQYF
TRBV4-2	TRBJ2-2	CASSQESRVTGELFF
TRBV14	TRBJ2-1	CASSQDRAGLGEQFF
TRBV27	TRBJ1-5	CASSLSSNQPQHF
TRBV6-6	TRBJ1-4	CASSYSTGGGREKLFF
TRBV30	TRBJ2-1	CAWSVSRLEQFF
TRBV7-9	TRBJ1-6	CASSLETDNSPLHF
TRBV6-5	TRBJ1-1	CASSLLGLINTEAFF
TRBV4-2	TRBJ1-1	CASSQEREDEAFF
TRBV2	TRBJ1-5	CASSERKSGAFNQPQHF
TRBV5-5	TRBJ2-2	CASSLRGQGWNTGELFF